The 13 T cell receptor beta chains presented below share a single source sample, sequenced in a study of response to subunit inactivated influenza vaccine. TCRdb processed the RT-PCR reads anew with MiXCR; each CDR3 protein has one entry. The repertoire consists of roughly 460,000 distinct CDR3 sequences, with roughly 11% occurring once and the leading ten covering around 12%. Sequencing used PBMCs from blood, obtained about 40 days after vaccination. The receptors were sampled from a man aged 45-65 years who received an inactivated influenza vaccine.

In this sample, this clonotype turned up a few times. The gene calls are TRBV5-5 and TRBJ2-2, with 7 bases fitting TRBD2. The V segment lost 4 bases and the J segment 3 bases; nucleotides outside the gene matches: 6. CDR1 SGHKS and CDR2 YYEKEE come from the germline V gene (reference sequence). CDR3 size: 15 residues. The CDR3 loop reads CASSGGGFYTGELFF. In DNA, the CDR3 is TGTGCCAGCAGCGGGGGGGGGTTCTACACCGGGGAGCTGTTTTTT.

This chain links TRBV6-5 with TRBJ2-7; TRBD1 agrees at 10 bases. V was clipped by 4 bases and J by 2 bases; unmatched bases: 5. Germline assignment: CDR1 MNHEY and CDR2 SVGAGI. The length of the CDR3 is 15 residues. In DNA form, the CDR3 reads TGTGCCAGCAGTTTCGTTGACAGGGGGCCCTACGAGCAGTACTTC. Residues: CASSFVDRGPYEQYF.

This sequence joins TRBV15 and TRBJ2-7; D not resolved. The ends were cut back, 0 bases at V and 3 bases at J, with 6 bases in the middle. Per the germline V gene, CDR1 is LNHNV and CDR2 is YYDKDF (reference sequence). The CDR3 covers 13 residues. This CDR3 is CATSRDPNYEQYF. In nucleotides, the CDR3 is TGTGCCACCAGCAGAGACCCCAACTACGAGCAGTACTTC.

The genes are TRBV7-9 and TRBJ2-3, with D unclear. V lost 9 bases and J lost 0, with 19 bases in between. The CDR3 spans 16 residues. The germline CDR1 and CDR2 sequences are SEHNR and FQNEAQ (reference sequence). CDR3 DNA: TGTGCCAGTACCAATCCAGCATCCTCTAGCACAGATACGCAGTATTTT. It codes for CASTNPASSSTDTQYF.

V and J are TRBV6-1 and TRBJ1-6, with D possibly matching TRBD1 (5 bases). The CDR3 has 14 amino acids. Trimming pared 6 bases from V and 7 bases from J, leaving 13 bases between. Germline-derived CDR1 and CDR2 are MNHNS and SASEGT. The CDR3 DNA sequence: TGTGCCAGCAGCCCGGGACCGACCAATTCACCCCTCCACTTT. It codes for CASSPGPTNSPLHF.

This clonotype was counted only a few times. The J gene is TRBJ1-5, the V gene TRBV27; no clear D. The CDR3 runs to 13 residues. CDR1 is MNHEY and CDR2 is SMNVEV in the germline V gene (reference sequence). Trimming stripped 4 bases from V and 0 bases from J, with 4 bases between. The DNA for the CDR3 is TGTGCCAGCAGTTACGTTAGCAATCAGCCCCAGCATTTT. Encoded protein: CASSYVSNQPQHF.

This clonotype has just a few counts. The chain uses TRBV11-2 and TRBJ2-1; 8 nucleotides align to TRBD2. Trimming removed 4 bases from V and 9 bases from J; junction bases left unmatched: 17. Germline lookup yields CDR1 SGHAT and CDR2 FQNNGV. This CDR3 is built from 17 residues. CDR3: CASSSTSGLAGRGEQFF. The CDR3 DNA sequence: TGTGCCAGCAGCTCGACAAGCGGACTAGCCGGGCGGGGTGAGCAGTTCTTC.

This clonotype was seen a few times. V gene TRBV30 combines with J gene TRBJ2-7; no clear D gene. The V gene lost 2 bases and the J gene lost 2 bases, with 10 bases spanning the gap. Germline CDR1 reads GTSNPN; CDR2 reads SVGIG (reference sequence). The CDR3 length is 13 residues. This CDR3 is CAWSLGGPYEQYF. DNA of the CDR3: TGTGCCTGGAGTCTAGGCGGACCCTACGAGCAGTACTTC.

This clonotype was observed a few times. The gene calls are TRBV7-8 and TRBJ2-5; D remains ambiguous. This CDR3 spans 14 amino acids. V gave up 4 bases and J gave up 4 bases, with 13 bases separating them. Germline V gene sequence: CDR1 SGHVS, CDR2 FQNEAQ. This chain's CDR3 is CASSSIDRRETQYF. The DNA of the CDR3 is TGTGCCAGCAGCTCAATAGATCGCCGAGAGACCCAGTACTTC.

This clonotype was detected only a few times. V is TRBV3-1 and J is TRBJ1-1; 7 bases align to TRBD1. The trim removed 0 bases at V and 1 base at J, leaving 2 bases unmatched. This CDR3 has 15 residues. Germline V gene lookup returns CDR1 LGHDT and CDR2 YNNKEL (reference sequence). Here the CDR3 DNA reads TGTGCCAGCAGCCAAGAGGGGACAGCGAACACTGAAGCTTTCTTT. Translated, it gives CASSQEGTANTEAFF.

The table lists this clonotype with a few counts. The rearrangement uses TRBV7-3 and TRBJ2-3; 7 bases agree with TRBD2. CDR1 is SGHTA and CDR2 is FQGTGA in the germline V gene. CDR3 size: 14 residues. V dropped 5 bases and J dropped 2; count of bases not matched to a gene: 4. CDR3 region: CASSRAGATDTQYF. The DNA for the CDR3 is TGTGCCAGCAGCCGGGCGGGAGCCACAGATACGCAGTATTTT.

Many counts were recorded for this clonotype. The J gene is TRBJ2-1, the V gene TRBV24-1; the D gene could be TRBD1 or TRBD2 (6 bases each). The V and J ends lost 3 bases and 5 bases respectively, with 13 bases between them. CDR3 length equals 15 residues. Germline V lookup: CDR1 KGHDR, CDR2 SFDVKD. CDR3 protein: CATSDPPGGHNEQFF. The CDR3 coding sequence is TGTGCCACCAGTGATCCCCCCGGGGGCCACAATGAGCAGTTCTTC.

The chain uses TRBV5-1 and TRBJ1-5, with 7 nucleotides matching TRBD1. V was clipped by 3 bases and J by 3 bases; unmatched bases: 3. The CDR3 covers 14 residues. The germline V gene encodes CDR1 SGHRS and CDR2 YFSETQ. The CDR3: CASSSGQFNQPQHF. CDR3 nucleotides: TGCGCCAGCAGCTCGGGACAGTTCAATCAGCCCCAGCATTTT.